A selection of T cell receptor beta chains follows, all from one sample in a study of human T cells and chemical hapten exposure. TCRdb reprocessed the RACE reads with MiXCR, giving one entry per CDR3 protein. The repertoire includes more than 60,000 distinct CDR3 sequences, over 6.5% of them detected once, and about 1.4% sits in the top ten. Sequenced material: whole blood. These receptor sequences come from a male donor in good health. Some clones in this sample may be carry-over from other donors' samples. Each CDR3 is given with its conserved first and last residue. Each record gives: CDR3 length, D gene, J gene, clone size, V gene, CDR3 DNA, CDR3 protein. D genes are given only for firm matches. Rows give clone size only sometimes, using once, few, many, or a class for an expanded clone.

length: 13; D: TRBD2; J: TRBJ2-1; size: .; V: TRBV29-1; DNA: TGCAGCGTTAGCGGACTAGCTCGTCGGGAGCAGTTCTTC; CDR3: CSVSGLARREQFF
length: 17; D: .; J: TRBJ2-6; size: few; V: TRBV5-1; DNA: TGCGCCAGCAGCTTACGGCTCCAGGGGCCTGGGGCCAACGTCCTGACTTTC; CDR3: CASSLRLQGPGANVLTF
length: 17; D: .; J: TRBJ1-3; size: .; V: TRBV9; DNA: TGTGCCAGCAGCGTAGGGGGCAGCCTCCTCTCTGGAAACACCATATATTTT; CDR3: CASSVGGSLLSGNTIYF
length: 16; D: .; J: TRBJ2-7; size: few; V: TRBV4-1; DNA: TGCGCCAGCAGCCAAGATATCAGGGGAGCTGGGTACGAGCAGTACTTC; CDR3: CASSQDIRGAGYEQYF
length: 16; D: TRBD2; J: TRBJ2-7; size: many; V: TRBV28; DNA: TGTGCCAGCAGTTCACCCTCTAGCGGGACCACCCACGAGCAGTACTTC; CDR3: CASSSPSSGTTHEQYF
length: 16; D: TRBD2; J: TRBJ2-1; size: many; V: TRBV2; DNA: TGTGCCAGCAGCAGGACTAGCGGGGGGGCCATGGGTGAGCAGTTCTTC; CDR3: CASSRTSGGAMGEQFF
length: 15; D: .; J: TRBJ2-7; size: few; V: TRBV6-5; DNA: TGTGCCAGCAGTTATCGTCCTCTCCCCTCCTACGAGCAGTACTTC; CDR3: CASSYRPLPSYEQYF
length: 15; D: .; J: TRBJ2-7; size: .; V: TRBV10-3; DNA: TGTGCCATCAGTGACGGGTGGACAGAGGAACACGAGCAGTACTTC; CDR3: CAISDGWTEEHEQYF
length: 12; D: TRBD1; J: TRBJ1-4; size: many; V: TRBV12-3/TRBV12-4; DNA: TGTGCCAGCAGCCCAAGGGGGCCGGAACTGTTTTTT; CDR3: CASSPRGPELFF
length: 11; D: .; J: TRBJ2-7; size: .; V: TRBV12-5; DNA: TGTGCTAGTGGTCCGGGGTACGAGCAGTACTTC; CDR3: CASGPGYEQYF
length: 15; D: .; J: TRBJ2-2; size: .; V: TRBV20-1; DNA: TGCAGTGCTAGAGATCTAAGGACTAACGCCGGGGAGCTGTTTTTT; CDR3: CSARDLRTNAGELFF
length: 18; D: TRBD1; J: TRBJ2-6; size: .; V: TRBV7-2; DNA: TGTGCCAGCAGCTCGACAGGGGTCGGAATCTCTGGGGCCAACGTCCTGACTTTC; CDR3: CASSSTGVGISGANVLTF
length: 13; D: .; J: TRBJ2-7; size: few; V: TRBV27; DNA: TGTGCCAGCAGTTTGCAGGGCGGCTACGAGCAGTACTTC; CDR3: CASSLQGGYEQYF
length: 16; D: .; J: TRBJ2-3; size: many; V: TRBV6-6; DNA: TGTGCCAGCAGGTACGACGGGACGGTTAGCACAGATACGCAGTATTTT; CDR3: CASRYDGTVSTDTQYF
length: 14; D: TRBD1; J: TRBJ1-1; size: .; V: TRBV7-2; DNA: TGTGCCAGCAGCTCCGGACAGGGCTCCACTGAAGCTTTCTTT; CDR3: CASSSGQGSTEAFF
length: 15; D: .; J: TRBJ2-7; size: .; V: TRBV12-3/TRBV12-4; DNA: TGTGCCAGCAGCCACCAGAGCTTCGGTTCCTACGAGCAGTACTTC; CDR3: CASSHQSFGSYEQYF
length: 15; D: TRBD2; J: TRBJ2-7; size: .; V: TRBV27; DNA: TGTGCCAGCAGTTTCGGGGTAGCGGGGGCCTACGAGCAGTACTTC; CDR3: CASSFGVAGAYEQYF
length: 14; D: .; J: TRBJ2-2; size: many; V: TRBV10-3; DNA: TGTGCCATCAGTGGTGTGGCTGAGCCCGGGGAGCTGTTTTTT; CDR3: CAISGVAEPGELFF
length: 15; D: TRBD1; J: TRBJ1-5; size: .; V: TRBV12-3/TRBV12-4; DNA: TGTGCCAGCAGTTTATGGGGACAGGGCGGTCAGCCCCAGCATTTT; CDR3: CASSLWGQGGQPQHF
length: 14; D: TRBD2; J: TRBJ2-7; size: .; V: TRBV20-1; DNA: TGCAGTGCTTTCCCTTATCGGGGGGTCTACGAGCAGTACTTC; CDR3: CSAFPYRGVYEQYF
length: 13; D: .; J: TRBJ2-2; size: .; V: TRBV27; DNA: TGTGCCAGCAGTTTTTCAGGGTTAAGGGAGCTGTTTTTT; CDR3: CASSFSGLRELFF
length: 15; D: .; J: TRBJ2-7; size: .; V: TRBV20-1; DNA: TGCAGTGCTAGAGCCTACAGTTCGGGGCTCTACGAGCAGTACTTC; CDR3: CSARAYSSGLYEQYF
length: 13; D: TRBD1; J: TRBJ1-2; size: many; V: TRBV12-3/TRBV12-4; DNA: TGTGCCAGCAGTTCGGACAGGACAACTGGCTACACCTTC; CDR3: CASSSDRTTGYTF
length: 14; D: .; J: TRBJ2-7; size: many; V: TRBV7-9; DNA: TGTGCCAGCAGCTTTACTAGCTCATCCTACGAGCAGTACTTC; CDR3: CASSFTSSSYEQYF
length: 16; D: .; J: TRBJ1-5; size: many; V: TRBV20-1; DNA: TGCAGTGCTACCCCGGGACACCCTATGGGCAATCAGCCCCAGCATTTT; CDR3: CSATPGHPMGNQPQHF
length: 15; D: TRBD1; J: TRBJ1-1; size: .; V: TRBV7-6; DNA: TGTGCCAGCAGCTCCGGGGACAGGCTGAACACTGAAGCTTTCTTT; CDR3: CASSSGDRLNTEAFF
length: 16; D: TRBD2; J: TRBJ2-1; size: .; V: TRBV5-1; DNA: TGCGCCAGCAGCCGCCTGGGAGGGGCAAGGTACAATGAGCAGTTCTTC; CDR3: CASSRLGGARYNEQFF
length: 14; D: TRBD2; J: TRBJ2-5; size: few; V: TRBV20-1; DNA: TGCAGTGCTAGTGGGCTAGCGGGGGAAGAGACCCAGTACTTC; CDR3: CSASGLAGEETQYF
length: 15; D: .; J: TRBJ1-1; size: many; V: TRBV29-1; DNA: TGCAGCGTTGAAGACTGGGCAGCCTCGAACACTGAAGCTTTCTTT; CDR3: CSVEDWAASNTEAFF
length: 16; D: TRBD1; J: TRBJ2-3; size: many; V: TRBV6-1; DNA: TGTGCCAGCAGTTGGACAGGGACACCTCCCACAGATACGCAGTATTTT; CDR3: CASSWTGTPPTDTQYF
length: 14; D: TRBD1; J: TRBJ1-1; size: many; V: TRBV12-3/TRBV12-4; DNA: TGTGCCAGCAGCTTTCCCGACAGGGACACTGAAGCTTTCTTT; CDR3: CASSFPDRDTEAFF
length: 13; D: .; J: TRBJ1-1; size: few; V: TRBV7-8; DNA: TGTGCCAGCAGCCCACAGGGTGGGACTGAAGCTTTCTTT; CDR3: CASSPQGGTEAFF
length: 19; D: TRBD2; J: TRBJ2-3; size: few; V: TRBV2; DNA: TGTGCCAGCAGTGAAGACCGCGGGAAGCGGGGGCCCCGCACAGATACGCAGTATTTT; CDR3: CASSEDRGKRGPRTDTQYF
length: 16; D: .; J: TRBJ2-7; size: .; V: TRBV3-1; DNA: TGTGCCAGCAGCCAAGTAAACGGGGTCTCCTCCTACGAGCAGTACTTC; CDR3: CASSQVNGVSSYEQYF
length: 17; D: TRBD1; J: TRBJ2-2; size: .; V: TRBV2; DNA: TGTGCCAGCAGTCCCCCGGGACAGGGGCTTATCACCGGGGAGCTGTTTTTT; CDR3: CASSPPGQGLITGELFF
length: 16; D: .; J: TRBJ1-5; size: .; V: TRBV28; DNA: TGTGCCAGCAGTTTAAGGCTGACAGGAGCAAATCAGCCCCAGCATTTT; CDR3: CASSLRLTGANQPQHF
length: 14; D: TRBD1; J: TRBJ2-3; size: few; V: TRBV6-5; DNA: TGTGCCAGCAGGGGGACAGGGAGCACAGATACGCAGTATTTT; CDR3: CASRGTGSTDTQYF
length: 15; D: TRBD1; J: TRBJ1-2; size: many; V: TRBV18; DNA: TGTGCCAGCTCACTTCCGACAGGGGAGAGCTATGGCTACACCTTC; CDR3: CASSLPTGESYGYTF
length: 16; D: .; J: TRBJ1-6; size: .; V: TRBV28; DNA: TGTGCCAGCAGGTCCCGGGACACCGCGTATAATTCACCCCTCCACTTT; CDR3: CASRSRDTAYNSPLHF
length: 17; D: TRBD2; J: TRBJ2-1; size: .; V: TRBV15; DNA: TGTGCCACCAGCCCGCCTCTTAGCGGGACCTCCTACAATGAGCAGTTCTTC; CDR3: CATSPPLSGTSYNEQFF
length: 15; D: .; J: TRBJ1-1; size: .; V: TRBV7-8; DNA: TGTGCCAGCAGCTTAGGTTCACCAGGGAACACTGAAGCTTTCTTT; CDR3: CASSLGSPGNTEAFF
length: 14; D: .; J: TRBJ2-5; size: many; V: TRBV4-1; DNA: TGCGCCAGCAGCCCCGATAGCGACCAAGAGACCCAGTACTTC; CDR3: CASSPDSDQETQYF
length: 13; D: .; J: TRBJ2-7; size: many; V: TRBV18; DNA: TGTGCCAGCTCGGTTGGACAGACCTACGAGCAGTACTTC; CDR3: CASSVGQTYEQYF
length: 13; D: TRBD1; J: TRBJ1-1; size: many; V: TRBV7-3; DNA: TGTGCCAGCAGCATTTCAGGGGGCACTGAAGCTTTCTTT; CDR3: CASSISGGTEAFF
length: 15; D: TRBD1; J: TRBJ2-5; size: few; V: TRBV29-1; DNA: TGCAGCGCGTTATCGACAGGGGGCATGGGGGAGACCCAGTACTTC; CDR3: CSALSTGGMGETQYF
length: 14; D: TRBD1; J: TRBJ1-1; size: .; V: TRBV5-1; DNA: TGCGCCAGCAGCCCGACAGGGGGCTCGTCTGAAGCTTTCTTT; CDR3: CASSPTGGSSEAFF
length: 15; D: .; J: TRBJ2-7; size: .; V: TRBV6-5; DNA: TGTGCCAGCAGTTACTCTCGGCAGGAAACCTACGAGCAGTACTTC; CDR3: CASSYSRQETYEQYF
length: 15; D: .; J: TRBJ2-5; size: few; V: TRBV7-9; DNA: TGTGCCAGCAGCTTAGGAAGACTCGGACAAGAGACCCAGTACTTC; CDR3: CASSLGRLGQETQYF
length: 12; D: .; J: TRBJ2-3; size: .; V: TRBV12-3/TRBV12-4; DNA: TGTGCCAGCAGCCGCATCGAAGATACGCAGTATTTT; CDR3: CASSRIEDTQYF
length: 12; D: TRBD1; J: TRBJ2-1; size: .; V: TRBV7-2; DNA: TGTGCCAGCTCTGAGGACAGGGTTGGGGAGTTCTTC; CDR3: CASSEDRVGEFF
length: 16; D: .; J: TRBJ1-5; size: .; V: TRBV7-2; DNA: TGTGCCAGCAGCTCCGAACATGAGGAGAGTAATCAGCCCCAGCATTTT; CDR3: CASSSEHEESNQPQHF
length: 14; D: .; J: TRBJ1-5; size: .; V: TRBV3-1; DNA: TGTGCCAGCAGCCAGTCACATATTGGTCAGCCCCAGCATTTT; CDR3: CASSQSHIGQPQHF
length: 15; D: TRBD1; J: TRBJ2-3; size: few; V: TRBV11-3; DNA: TGTGCCAGCAGCTTGGACAGGGGGCCGTCAGATACGCAGTATTTT; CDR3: CASSLDRGPSDTQYF
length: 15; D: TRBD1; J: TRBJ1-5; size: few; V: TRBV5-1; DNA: TGCGCCAGCAGCCCGTCGGTGACAGGGGATCAGCCCCAGCATTTT; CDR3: CASSPSVTGDQPQHF
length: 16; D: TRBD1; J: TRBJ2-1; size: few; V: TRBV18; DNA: TGTGCCAGCTCACCGCCGGGACAGCGCTCCTACAATGAGCAGTTCTTC; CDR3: CASSPPGQRSYNEQFF